This entry lists 3 T cell receptor beta chains sequenced from one sample in a study of blood T cell repertoires in COVID-19. Sequenced by immunoSEQ multiplex PCR; TCRdb stores in-frame clones only, minus some. The sample carries 150,000 to 200,000 clones, 65% to 90% recorded once. The sequenced sample consisted of peripheral blood. The receptor set was obtained from a man aged 50 or older with active or convalescent COVID-19.

This chain uses TRBV7-9 with TRBJ2-5; 8 bases match TRBD2. Per the germline V gene, CDR1 is SEHNR and CDR2 is FQNEAQ (reference sequence). The V gene end was trimmed by 5 bases and the J gene end by 5 bases; junction bases not matched to a gene: 7. This CDR3 comprises 14 residues. CDR3 loop: CASSQVSGKETQYF. The CDR3 DNA reads TGTGCCAGCAGCCAAGTTAGCGGGAAGGAGACCCAGTACTTC.

This clone was detected only once. This chain joins TRBV5-5 and TRBJ2-7, with 7 positions matching TRBD1. With V trimmed by 9 bases and J by 4 bases, 7 bases remained unmatched. CDR1 is SGHKS and CDR2 is YYEKEE in the germline V gene (reference sequence). CDR3 length equals 12 residues. The CDR3: CATSGGEYEQYF. The CDR3 DNA is TGTGCCACCTCAGGGGGAGAGTACGAGCAGTACTTC.

This sequence joins TRBV30 and TRBJ1-5, with TRBD1 identical over 9 bases. This CDR3 region has 18 residues. V dropped 1 base and J dropped 0; count of bases not matched to a gene: 10. Germline lookup yields CDR1 GTSNPN and CDR2 SVGIG (reference sequence). The CDR3 sequence: CAWSGGTGYYDSNQPQHF. The CDR3 DNA follows: TGTGCCTGGAGTGGCGGGACAGGGTATTACGATAGCAATCAGCCCCAGCATTTT.